Listed below are T cell receptor beta chains from one sample, sequenced in a study of blood T cell repertoires in COVID-19. The method was immunoSEQ multiplex PCR; TCRdb's version includes in-frame clones alone and lacks a portion of them. This table has a few hundred thousand clones, approximately 87% appearing once. Sequencing used peripheral blood. Every receptor here comes from a man between 60 and 75 years old with acute or convalescent COVID-19. Both conserved end residues are part of each CDR3. D genes are given only for firm matches. Only some rows state a clone size, as once, few, many or a class for expanded clones.

TRBV2	TRBJ2-4	many	TRBD1	TGTGCCAGCAGTCCCGGGACAGGGTTCGGAAACATTCAGTACTTC	CASSPGTGFGNIQYF
TRBV25-1	TRBJ2-1	-	-	TGTGCCAGCAGCGAACAGGGAATCGATGAGCAGTTCTTC	CASSEQGIDEQFF
TRBV29-1	TRBJ2-7	-	-	TGCAGCGTTTCCCGAGTCGCCTCAAACGAGCAGTACTTC	CSVSRVASNEQYF
TRBV9	TRBJ2-7	-	TRBD2	TGTGTCAACCGGACTAGCGGGTCCTCCTACGAGCAGTACTTC	CVNRTSGSSYEQYF
TRBV18	TRBJ1-2	few	-	TGTGCCAGCTCTCCCACCCCCGGGACAAGGGACGGCTACACCTTC	CASSPTPGTRDGYTF
TRBV3-1/TRBV3-2	TRBJ1-1	-	TRBD1	TGTGCCAGCAGCCAAGCGCAGGGGGCGACTGAAGCTTTCTTT	CASSQAQGATEAFF
TRBV18	TRBJ2-6	-	-	TGTGCCAGCTCACCACAAGGGGCTGGGGCCAACGTCCTGACTTTC	CASSPQGAGANVLTF
TRBV5-1	TRBJ2-1	-	TRBD1	TGCGCCAGCAGCGTCCGGACAGGGATCAATGAGCAGTTCTTC	CASSVRTGINEQFF
TRBV7-3	TRBJ1-3	-	TRBD1	TGTGCCAGCAGCTTTAACAGGGGTGACACCATATATTTT	CASSFNRGDTIYF
TRBV9	TRBJ2-1	-	TRBD1	TGTGCCAGCAGCTTCGGACAGGGTGAGCAGTTCTTC	CASSFGQGEQFF
TRBV5-5	TRBJ2-4	-	-	TGTGCCAGCGGTGCGGTATCCAAAAACATTCAGTACTTC	CASGAVSKNIQYF
TRBV11-3	TRBJ2-7	-	-	TGTGCCAGCAGCCCAGGTTCCGAGCAGTACTTC	CASSPGSEQYF
TRBV6-5	TRBJ1-1	once	-	TGTGCCAGCAGTTACGATGAAGCGGTGAACACTGAAGCTTTCTTT	CASSYDEAVNTEAFF
TRBV7-2	TRBJ2-2	-	-	TGTGCCAGCAGTAACGACAGATTGAACACCGGGGAGCTGTTTTTT	CASSNDRLNTGELFF
TRBV19	TRBJ2-2	-	-	TGTGCCAGTAGACCCCTCCTAGGCACCGGGGAGCTGTTTTTT	CASRPLLGTGELFF
TRBV5-1	TRBJ2-2	-	-	TGCGCCAGCAGTCCGGGAACCGGGGAGCTGTTTTTT	CASSPGTGELFF